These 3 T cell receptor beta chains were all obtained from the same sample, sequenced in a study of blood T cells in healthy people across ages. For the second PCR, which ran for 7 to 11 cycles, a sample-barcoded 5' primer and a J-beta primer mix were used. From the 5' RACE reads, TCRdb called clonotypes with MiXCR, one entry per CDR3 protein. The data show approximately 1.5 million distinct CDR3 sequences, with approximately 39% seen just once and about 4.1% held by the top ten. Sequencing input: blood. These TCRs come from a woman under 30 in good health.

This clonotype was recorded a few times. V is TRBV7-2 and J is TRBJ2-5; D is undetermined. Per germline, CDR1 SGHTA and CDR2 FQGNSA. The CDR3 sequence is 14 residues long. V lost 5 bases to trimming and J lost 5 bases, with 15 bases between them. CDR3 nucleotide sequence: TGTGCCAGCAGCCTCAGAAAGACACCGGAGACCCAGTACTTC. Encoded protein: CASSLRKTPETQYF.

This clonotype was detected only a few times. The CDR3 DNA is TGTGCCAGCGGACAGGGAAGGAGGAACAATCAGCCCCAGCATTTT. Its protein product is CASGQGRRNNQPQHF. The chain employs TRBV25-1 and TRBJ1-5, with 8 bases lining up with TRBD1. CDR3 size: 15 residues. Germline trimming cut 8 bases from V and 3 bases from J; bases unmatched to any gene: 9. The germline gives CDR1 MGHDK, CDR2 SYGVNS.

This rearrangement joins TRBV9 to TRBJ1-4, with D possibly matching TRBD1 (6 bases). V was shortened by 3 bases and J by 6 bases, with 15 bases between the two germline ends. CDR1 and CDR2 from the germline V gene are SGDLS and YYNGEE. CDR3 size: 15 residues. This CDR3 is CASSAGQIWDEKLFF. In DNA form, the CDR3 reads TGTGCCAGCAGCGCCGGACAGATATGGGATGAAAAACTGTTTTTT. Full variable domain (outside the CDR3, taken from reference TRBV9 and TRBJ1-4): DSGVTQTPKHLITATGQRVTLRCSPRSGDLSVYWYQQSLDQGLQFLIQYYNGEERAKGNILERFSAQQFPDLHSELNLSSLELGDSALYFCASSAGQIWDEKLFFGSGTQLSVL.